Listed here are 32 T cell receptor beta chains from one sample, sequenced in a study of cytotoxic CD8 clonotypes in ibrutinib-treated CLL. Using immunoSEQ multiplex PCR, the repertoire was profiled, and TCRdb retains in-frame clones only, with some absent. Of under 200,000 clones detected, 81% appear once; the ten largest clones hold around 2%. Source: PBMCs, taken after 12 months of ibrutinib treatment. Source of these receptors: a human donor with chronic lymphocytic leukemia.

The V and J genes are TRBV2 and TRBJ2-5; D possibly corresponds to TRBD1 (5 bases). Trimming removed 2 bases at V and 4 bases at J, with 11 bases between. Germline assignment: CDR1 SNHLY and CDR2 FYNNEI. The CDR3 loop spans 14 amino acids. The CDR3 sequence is CASSEIRDGETQYF. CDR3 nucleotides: TGTGCCAGCAGTGAAATCAGGGATGGAGAGACCCAGTACTTC.

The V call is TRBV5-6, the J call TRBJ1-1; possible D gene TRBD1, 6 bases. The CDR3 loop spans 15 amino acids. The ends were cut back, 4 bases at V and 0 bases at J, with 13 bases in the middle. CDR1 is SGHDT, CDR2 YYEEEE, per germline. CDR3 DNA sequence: TGTGCCAGCAGCGGACGACAGGTCATGAACACTGAAGCTTTCTTT. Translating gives CASSGRQVMNTEAFF.

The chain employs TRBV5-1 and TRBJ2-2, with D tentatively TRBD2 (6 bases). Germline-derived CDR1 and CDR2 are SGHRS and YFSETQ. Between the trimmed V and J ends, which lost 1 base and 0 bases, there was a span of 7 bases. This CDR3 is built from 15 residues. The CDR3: CASSLSGANTGELFF. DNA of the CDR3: TGCGCCAGCAGCTTGTCGGGGGCGAACACCGGGGAGCTGTTTTTT.

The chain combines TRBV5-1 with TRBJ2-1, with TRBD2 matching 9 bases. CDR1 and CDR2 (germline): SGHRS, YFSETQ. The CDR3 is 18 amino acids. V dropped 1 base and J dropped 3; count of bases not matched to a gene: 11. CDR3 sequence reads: CASSLSPRLAGLYNEQFF. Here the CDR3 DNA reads TGCGCCAGCAGCTTGTCACCAAGGCTAGCGGGACTCTACAATGAGCAGTTCTTC.

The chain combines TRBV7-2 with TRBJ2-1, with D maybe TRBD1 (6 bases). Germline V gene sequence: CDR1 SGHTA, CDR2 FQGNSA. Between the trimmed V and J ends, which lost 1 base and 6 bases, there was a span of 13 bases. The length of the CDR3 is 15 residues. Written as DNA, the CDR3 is TGTGCCAGCAGCTTAGATGGGGGCCGAAGCAATGAGCAGTTCTTC. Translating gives CASSLDGGRSNEQFF.

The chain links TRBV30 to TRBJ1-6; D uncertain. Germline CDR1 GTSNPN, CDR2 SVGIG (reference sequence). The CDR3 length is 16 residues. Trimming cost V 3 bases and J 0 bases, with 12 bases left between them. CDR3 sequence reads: CAWRPKKSSYNSPLHF. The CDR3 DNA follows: TGTGCCTGGAGGCCTAAGAAGAGCTCCTATAATTCACCCCTCCACTTT.

This CDR3 is CASSFSGGTSNQPQHF. DNA for the CDR3: TGTGCCAGCAGTTTTAGTGGGGGGACGAGCAATCAGCCCCAGCATTTT. This chain links TRBV28 with TRBJ1-5; D possibly corresponds to TRBD1 (5 bases). Trimming pared 3 bases from V and 1 base from J, leaving 13 bases between. CDR3 length: 16 residues. Germline-derived CDR1 and CDR2 are MDHEN and SYDVKM.

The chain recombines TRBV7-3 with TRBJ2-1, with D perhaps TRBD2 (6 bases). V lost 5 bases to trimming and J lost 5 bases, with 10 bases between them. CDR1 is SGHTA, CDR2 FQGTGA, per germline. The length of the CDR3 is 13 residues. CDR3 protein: CASSPTSNNEQFF. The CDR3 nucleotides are TGTGCCAGCAGCCCCACTAGCAACAATGAGCAGTTCTTC.

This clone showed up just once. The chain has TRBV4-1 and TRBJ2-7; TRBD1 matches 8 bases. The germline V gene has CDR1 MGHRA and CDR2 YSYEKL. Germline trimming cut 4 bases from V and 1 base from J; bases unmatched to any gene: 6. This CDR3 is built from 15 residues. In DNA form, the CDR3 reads TGCGCCAGCAGCCCCGACAGGGGCATTTCCTACGAGCAGTACTTC. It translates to CASSPDRGISYEQYF.

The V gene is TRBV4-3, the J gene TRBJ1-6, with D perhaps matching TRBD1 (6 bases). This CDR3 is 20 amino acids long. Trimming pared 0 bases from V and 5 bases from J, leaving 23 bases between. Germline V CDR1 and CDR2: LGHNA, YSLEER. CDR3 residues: CASSQDSLALNRANNSPLHF. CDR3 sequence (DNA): TGCGCCAGCAGCCAAGATTCCCTGGCCCTGAACAGGGCAAATAATTCACCCCTCCACTTT.

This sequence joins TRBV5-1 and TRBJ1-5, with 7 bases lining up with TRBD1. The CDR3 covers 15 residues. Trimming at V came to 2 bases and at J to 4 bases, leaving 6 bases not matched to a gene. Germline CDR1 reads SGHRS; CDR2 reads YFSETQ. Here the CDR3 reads CASSFEGAKNQPQHF. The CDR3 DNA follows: TGCGCCAGCAGCTTTGAGGGGGCCAAAAATCAGCCCCAGCATTTT.

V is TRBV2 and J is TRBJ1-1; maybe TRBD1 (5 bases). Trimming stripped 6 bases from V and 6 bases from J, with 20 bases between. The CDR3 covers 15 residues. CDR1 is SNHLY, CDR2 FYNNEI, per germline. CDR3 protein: CASRVLQGGHAEAFF. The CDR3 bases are TGTGCCAGCAGGGTACTCCAGGGAGGCCACGCTGAAGCTTTCTTT.

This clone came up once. The CDR3: CSVGQLKGEAFF. As DNA, the CDR3 is TGCAGCGTTGGTCAGCTGAAAGGTGAAGCTTTCTTT. The chain couples TRBV29-1 to TRBJ1-1; D gene unclear. Trimming shortened V by 4 bases and J by 7 bases, and 13 bases separated the two germline ends. The CDR3 loop spans 12 amino acids. Germline CDR1 reads SQVTM; CDR2 reads ANQGSEA.

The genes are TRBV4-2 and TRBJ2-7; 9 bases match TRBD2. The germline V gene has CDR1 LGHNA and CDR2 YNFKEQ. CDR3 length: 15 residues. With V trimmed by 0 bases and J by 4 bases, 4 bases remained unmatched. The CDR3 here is CASSQDPSGIYEQYF. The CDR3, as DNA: TGTGCCAGCAGCCAAGACCCTAGCGGGATTTACGAGCAGTACTTC.

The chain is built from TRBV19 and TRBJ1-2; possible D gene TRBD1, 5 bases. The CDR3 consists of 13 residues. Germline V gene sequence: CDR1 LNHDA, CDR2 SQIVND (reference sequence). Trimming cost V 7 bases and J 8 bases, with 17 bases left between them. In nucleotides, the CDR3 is TGTGCCAGTACCTCGAGGGGAGAGGGCGGCTACACCTTC. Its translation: CASTSRGEGGYTF.

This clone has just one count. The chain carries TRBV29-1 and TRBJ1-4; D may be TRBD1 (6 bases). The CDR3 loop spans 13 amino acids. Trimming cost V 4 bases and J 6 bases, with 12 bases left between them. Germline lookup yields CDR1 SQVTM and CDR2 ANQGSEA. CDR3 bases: TGCAGCGTTGTAGGAGGGGGTGATGAAAAACTGTTTTTT. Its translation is CSVVGGGDEKLFF. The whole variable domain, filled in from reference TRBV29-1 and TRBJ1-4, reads SAVISQKPSRDICQRGTSLTIQCQVDSQVTMMFWYRQQPGQSLTLIATANQGSEATYESGFVIDKFPISRPNLTFSTLTVSNMSPEDSSIYLCSVVGGGDEKLFFGSGTQLSVL.

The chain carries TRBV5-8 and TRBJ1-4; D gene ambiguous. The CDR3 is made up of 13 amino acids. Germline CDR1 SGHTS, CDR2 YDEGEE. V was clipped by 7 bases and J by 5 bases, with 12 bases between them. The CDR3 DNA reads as TGTGCCAGCCCCCTCCGTGGAAATGAAAAACTGTTTTTT. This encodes CASPLRGNEKLFF.

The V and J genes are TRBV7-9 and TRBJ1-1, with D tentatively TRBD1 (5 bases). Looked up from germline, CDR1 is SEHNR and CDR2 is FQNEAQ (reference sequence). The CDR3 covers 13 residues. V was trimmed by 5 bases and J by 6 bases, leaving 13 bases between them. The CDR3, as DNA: TGTGCCAGCAGCCAATCGGGGCCCTCTGAAGCTTTCTTT. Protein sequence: CASSQSGPSEAFF. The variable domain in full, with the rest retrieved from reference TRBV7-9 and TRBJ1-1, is DTGVSQNPRHKITKRGQNVTFRCDPISEHNRLYWYRQTLGQGPEFLTYFQNEAQLEKSRLLSDRFSAERPKGSFSTLEIQRTEQGDSAMYLCASSQSGPSEAFFGQGTRLTVV.

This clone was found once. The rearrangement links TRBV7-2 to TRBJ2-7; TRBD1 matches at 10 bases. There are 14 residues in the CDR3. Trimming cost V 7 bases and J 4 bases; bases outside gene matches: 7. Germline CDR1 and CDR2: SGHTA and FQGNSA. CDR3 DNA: TGTGCCAGCACCACGGGACAGGGGCGATACGAGCAGTACTTC. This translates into CASTTGQGRYEQYF.

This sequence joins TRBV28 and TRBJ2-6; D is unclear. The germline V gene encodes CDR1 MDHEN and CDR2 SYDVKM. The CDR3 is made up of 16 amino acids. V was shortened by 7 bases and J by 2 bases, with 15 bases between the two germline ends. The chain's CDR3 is CASIGSFLPGANVLTF. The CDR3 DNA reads TGTGCCAGCATCGGGTCTTTTCTACCTGGGGCCAACGTCCTGACTTTC. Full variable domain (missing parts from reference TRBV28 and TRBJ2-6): DVKVTQSSRYLVKRTGEKVFLECVQDMDHENMFWYRQDPGLGLRLIYFSYDVKMKEKGDIPEGYSVSREKKERFSLILESASTNQTSMYLCASIGSFLPGANVLTFGAGSRLTVL.

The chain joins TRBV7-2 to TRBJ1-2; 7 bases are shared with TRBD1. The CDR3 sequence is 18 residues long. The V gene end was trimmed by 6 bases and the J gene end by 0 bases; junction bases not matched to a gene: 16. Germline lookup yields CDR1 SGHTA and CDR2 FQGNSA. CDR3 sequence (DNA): TGTGCCAGCAGTTACTCCCCGGGGGGCAGGGGGACTAACTATGGCTACACCTTC. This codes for CASSYSPGGRGTNYGYTF.

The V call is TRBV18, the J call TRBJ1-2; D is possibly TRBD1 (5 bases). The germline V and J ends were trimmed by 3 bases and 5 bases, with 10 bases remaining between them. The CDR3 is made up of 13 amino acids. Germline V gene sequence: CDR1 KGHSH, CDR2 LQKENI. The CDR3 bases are TGTGCCAGCTCACCCGGACACGGTTATGGCTACACCTTC. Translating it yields CASSPGHGYGYTF. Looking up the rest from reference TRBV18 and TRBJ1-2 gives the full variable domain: NAGVMQNPRHLVRRRGQEARLRCSPMKGHSHVYWYRQLPEEGLKFMVYLQKENIIDESGMPKERFSAEFPKEGPSILRIQQVVRGDSAAYFCASSPGHGYGYTFGSGTRLTVV.

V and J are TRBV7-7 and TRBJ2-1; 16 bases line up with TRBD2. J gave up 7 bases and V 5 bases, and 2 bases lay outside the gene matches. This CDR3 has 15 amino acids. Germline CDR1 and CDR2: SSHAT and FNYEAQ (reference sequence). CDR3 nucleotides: TGTGCCAGCAGCCCGGGACTAGCGGGGGGGAATGAGCAGTTCTTC. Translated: CASSPGLAGGNEQFF.

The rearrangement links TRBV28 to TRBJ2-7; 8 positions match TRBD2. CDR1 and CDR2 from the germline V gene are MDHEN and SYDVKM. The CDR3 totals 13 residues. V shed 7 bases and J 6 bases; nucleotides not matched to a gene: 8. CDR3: CASTAGLVFEQYF. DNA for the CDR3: TGTGCCAGCACCGCGGGACTAGTGTTCGAGCAGTACTTC.

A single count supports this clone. In nucleotides, the CDR3 is TGTGCCAGCAGTTTAGGGGGGTCGGGACGGCTTGGCTACACCTTC. Translating it yields CASSLGGSGRLGYTF. The V gene is TRBV28, the J gene TRBJ1-2; tentatively, D is TRBD1 (5 bases). The CDR3 covers 15 residues. The germline CDR1 and CDR2 sequences are MDHEN and SYDVKM. V dropped 2 bases and J dropped 7 bases, with 17 bases sitting between them.

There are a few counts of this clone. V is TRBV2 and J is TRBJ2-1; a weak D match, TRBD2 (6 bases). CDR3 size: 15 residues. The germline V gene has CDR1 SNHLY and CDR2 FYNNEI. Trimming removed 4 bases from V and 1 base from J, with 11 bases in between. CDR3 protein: CASSVAVSSYNEQFF. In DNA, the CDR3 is TGTGCCAGCAGTGTAGCGGTATCGTCCTACAATGAGCAGTTCTTC.

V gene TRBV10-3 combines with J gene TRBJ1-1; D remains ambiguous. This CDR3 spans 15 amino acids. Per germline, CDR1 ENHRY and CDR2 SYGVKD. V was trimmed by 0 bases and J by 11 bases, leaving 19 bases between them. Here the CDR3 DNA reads TGTGCCATCAGTGAGTCTCCCTTAGGGAATCGTGGGGCTTTCTTT. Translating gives CAISESPLGNRGAFF.

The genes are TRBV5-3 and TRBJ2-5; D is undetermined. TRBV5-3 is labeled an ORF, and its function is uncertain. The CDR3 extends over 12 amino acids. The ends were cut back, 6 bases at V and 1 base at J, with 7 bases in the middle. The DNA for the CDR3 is TGTGCCAGAATGGCGATCCAAGAGACCCAGTACTTC. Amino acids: CARMAIQETQYF.

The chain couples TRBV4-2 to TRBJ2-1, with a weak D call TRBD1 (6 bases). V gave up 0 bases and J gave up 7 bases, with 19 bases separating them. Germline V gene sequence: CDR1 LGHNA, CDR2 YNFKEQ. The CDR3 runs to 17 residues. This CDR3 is CASSQDSSQGKKNEQFF. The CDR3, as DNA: TGTGCCAGCAGCCAAGATTCGTCCCAGGGGAAAAAAAATGAGCAGTTCTTC.

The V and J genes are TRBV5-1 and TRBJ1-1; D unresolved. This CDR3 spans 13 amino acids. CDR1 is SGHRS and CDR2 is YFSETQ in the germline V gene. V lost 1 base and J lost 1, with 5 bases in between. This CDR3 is CASSLSENTEAFF. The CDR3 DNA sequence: TGCGCCAGCAGCTTGTCAGAGAACACTGAAGCTTTCTTT.

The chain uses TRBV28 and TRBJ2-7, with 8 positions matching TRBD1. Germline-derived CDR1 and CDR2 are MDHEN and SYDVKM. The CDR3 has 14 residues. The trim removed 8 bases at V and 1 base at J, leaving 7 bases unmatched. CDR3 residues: CASHDQGASYEQYF. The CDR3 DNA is TGTGCCAGCCACGATCAGGGGGCGTCCTACGAGCAGTACTTC.

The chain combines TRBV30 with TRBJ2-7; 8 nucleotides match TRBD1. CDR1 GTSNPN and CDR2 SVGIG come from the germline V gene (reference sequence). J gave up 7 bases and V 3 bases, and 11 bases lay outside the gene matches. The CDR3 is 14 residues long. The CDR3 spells CAWRRTGSRGEQYF. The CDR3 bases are TGTGCCTGGAGGAGGACAGGGAGCAGGGGGGAGCAGTACTTC.